The 3 T cell receptor beta chains presented below share a single source sample, sequenced in a study of T cell responses to AZD1222 COVID-19 vaccine. Sequencing was performed with immunoSEQ multiplex PCR; in TCRdb, only in-frame clones are kept and a portion is missing. This table holds under 150,000 clones, around nine tenths found once. This specimen was peripheral blood, taken 28 days after the second AZD1222 dose. The receptor source for this set is an adult who received the AZD1222 COVID-19 vaccine.

This CDR3 is CASSLASSYNSPLHF. The DNA of the CDR3 is TGTGCCAGCAGCCTAGCCAGCTCCTATAATTCACCCCTCCACTTT. The V call is TRBV7-3, the J call TRBJ1-6, with D hard to call. The CDR3 loop spans 15 amino acids. CDR1 SGHTA and CDR2 FQGTGA come from the germline V gene. V was pared by 5 bases and J by 0 bases, with 8 bases between.

The rearrangement joins TRBV11-3 to TRBJ1-2; a possible D gene is TRBD1 (6 bases). The CDR3 spans 13 residues. Germline loops: CDR1 SGHNT, CDR2 YENEEA. Trimming took 2 bases from V and 6 from J, leaving 10 bases between them. The CDR3 sequence: CASSLRGQDGYTF. The CDR3 nucleotides read TGTGCCAGCAGCTTACGGGGGCAGGATGGCTACACCTTC.

This clone was counted only a few times. The chain links TRBV3-1 (or the pseudogene TRBV3-2) to TRBJ1-2; 9 bases match TRBD1. CDR1 and CDR2 (germline): LGHDT, YNNKEL (reference sequence). After removal of 3 bases from V and 7 bases from J, the junction contained 12 bases not matched to a gene. The CDR3 covers 16 residues. As DNA, the CDR3 is TGTGCCAGCAGCCACCCAATACACAGGGGGCCGGGTGGCTACACCTTC. Its translation is CASSHPIHRGPGGYTF.